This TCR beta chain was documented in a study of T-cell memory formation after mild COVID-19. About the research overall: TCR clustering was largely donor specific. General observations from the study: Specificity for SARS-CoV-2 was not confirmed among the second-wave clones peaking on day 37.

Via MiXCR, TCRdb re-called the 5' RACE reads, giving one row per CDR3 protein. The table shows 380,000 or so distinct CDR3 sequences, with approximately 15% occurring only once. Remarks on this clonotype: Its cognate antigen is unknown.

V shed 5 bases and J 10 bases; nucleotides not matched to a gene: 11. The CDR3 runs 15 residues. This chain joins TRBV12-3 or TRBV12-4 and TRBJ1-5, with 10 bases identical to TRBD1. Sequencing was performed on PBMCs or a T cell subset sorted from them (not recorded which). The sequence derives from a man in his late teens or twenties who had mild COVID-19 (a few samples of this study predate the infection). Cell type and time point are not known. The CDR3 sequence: CASSPEGQGNFPQHF. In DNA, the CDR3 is TGTGCCAGCAGTCCAGAGGGACAGGGGAATTTTCCCCAGCATTTT.